This T cell receptor beta chain derives from a study of blood T cell repertoires in COVID-19. Background on the study: Italy, Spain and the United States were the sources of the convalescent and acute COVID-19 samples.

The CDR3 sequence is 16 residues long. V lost 0 bases and J lost 2; bases outside the gene matches: 3. Germline CDR1 and CDR2: LGHDT and YNNKEL (reference sequence). Authors' processing steps: Amplification of reference gene primers provided the estimated nucleated cell counts. The assay was immunoSEQ multiplex PCR, and TCRdb's table has in-frame clones only and misses some. V and J calls and clone size come straight from that table; D and trimming were deduced from the DNA. This sample has some 98,000 clones, with 70% to 85% found just once. Sample: peripheral blood. The sequence was collected from a man aged 55 to 70 with acute or convalescent COVID-19. The chain has TRBV3-1 (or the pseudogene TRBV3-2) and TRBJ2-7, with 11 bases identical to TRBD1. As DNA, the CDR3 is TGTGCCAGCAGCCAAGAATGGGACAGGGGGACCTACGAGCAGTACTTC. It codes for CASSQEWDRGTYEQYF.